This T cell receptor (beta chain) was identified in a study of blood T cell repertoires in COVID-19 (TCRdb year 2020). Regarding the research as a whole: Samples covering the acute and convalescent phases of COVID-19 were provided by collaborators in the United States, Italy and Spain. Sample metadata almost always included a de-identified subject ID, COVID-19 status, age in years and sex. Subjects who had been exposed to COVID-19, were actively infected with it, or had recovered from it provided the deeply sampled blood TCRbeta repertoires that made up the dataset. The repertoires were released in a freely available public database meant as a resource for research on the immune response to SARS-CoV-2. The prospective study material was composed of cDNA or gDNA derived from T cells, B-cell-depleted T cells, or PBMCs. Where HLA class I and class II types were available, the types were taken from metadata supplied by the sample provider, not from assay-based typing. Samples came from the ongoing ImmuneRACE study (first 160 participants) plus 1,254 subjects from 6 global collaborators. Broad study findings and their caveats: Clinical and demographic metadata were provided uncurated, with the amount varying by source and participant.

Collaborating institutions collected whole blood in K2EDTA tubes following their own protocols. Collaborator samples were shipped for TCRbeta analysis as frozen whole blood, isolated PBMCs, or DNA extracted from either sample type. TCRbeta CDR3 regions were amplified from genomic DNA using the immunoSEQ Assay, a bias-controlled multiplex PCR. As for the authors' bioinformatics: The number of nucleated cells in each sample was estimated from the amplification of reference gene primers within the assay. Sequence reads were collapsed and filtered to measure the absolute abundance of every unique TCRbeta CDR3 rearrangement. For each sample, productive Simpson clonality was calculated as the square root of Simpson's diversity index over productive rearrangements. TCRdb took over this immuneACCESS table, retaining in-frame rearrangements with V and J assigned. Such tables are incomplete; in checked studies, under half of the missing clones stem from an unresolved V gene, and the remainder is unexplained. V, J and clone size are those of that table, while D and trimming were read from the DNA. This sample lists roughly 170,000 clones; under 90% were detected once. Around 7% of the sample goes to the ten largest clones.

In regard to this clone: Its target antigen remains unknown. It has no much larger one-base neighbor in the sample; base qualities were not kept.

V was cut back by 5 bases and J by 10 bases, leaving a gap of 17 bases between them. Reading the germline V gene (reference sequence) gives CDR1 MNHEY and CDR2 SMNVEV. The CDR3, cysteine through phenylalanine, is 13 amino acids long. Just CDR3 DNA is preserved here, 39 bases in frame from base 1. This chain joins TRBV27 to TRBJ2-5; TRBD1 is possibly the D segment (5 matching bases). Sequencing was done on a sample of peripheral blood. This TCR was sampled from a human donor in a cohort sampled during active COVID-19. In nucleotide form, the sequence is TGTGCCAGCAGTCCAGGGATACGGGCAGACCAGTACTTC. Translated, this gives CASSPGIRADQYF.